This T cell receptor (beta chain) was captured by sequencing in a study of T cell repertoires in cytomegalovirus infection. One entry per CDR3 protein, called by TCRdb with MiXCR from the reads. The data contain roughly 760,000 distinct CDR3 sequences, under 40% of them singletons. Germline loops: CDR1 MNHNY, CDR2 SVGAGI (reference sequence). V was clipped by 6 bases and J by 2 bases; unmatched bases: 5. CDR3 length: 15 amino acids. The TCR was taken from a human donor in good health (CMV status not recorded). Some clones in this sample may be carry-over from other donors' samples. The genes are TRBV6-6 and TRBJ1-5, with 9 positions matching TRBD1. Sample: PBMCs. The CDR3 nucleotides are TGTGCCAGCAGACCCGGACAGGGGCGCAATCAGCCCCAGCATTTT. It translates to CASRPGQGRNQPQHF.